What follows describes a single T cell receptor beta chain. Its antigen is still unknown. This same CDR3 is encoded by further DNA sequences in the sample. The data stem from a study of shared clonotypes between healthy human individuals. CDR1 is SGHTA and CDR2 is FQGTGA in the germline V gene. CDR3 length: 13 residues. V dropped 5 bases and J dropped 3 bases, with 8 bases sitting between them. Each donor was a Caucasian adult residing in Nashville, Tennessee. General study points: Tissue TCR repertoires likely differ from these blood-only repertoires.

Replicate PCRs for sorted subsets used approximately 190 ng DNA; this equaled tens of thousands of T cell genomes. Libraries were prepared by immunoSEQ multiplex PCR; TCRdb keeps only in-frame clonotypes and omits some of them. The table lists approximately 1,000,000 clones, 60% to 85% of them singletons. The clonotype comes from a man aged 18 to 30 in good health. Some clones in this sample may be carry-over from other donors' samples. Sample: memory CD4+ T cells from PBMCs. This sample's subset: CD45RA-negative fraction. The chain is built from TRBV7-3 and TRBJ2-1; TRBD1 is a possible D gene (6 bases). The CDR3 region has the DNA TGTGCCAGCAGCAGGGACAACTACAATGAGCAGTTCTTC. Its translation: CASSRDNYNEQFF.